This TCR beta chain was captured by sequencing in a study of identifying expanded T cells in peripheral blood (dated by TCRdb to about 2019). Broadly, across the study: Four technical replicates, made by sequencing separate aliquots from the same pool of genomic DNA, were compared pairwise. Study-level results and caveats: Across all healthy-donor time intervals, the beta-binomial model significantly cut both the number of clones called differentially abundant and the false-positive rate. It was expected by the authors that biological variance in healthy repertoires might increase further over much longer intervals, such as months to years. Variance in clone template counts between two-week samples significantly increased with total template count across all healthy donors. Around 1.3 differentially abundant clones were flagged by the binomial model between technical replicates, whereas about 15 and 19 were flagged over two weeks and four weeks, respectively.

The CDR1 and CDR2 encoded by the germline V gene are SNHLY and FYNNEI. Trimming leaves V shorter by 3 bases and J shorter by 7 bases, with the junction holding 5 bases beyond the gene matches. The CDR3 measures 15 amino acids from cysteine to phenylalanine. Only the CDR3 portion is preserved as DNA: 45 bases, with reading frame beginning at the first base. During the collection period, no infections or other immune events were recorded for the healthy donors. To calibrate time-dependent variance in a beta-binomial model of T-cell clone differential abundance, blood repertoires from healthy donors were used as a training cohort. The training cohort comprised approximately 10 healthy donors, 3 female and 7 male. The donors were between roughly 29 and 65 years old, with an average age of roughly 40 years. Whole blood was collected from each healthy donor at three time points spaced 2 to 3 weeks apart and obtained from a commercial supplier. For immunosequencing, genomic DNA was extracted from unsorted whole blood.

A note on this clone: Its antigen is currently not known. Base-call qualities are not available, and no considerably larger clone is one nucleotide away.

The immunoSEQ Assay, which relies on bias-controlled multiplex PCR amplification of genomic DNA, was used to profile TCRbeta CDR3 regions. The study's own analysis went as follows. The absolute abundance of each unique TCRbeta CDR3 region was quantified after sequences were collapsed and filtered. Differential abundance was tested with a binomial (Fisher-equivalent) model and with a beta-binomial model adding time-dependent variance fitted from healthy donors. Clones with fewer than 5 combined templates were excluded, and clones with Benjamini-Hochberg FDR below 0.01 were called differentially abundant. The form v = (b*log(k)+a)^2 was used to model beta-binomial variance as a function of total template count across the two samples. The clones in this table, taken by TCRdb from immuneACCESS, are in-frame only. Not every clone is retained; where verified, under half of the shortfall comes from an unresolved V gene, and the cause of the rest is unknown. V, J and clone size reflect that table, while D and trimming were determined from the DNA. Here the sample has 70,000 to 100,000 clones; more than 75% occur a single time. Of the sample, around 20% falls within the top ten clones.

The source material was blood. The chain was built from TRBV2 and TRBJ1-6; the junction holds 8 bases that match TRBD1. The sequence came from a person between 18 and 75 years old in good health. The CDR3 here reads CASSEQTGVNSPLHF. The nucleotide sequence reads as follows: TGTGCCAGCAGTGAGCAGACAGGGGTCAATTCACCCCTCCACTTT.